Below are 8 T cell receptor beta chains sequenced from a single sample in a study of OX40 agonist ivuxolimab in advanced cancers. Assay used: immunoSEQ multiplex PCR; TCRdb lists only in-frame clones, some missing. The sample has roughly 53,000 clones, around four fifths seen once; the top ten hold more than 2.5%. Source: CD4+ or CD8+ T cells sorted from blood, taken in a trial of the OX40 agonist ivuxolimab. These receptors came from an adult with an advanced solid tumor such as melanoma, head and neck, liver or kidney cancer.

This clone was counted once. This chain joins TRBV19 and TRBJ2-7; 9 nucleotides align to TRBD2. V trimming: 4 bases; J trimming: 0 bases; junction bases outside the gene matches: 7. This CDR3 is built from 16 residues. CDR1 LNHDA and CDR2 SQIVND come from the germline V gene (reference sequence). The CDR3 region has the DNA TGTGCCAGTAGTACCAGAGGCGGGGGGGGCTCCTACGAGCAGTACTTC. This translates into CASSTRGGGGSYEQYF.

This clone was recorded once. The chain has TRBV7-6 and TRBJ1-3; the match to TRBD1 covers 7 bases. CDR1 is SGHVS and CDR2 is FNYEAQ in the germline V gene. This CDR3 comprises 16 residues. V dropped 5 bases and J dropped 0; count of bases not matched to a gene: 7. The CDR3 here is CASSLRTGNSGNTIYF. Here the CDR3 DNA reads TGTGCCAGCAGCCTCCGGACAGGCAACTCTGGAAACACCATATATTTT.

The chain links TRBV5-1 to TRBJ2-1; 10 bases match TRBD1. Losses at the gene ends were 7 bases for V and 4 bases for J; bases not matched to a gene: 5. The CDR3 is 14 residues long. In germline, CDR1 is SGHRS, CDR2 YFSETQ. The CDR3 reads CASRDRGLYNEQFF. In DNA form, the CDR3 reads TGCGCCAGCCGGGACAGGGGATTGTACAATGAGCAGTTCTTC.

The V gene is TRBV4-3, the J gene TRBJ2-7; 8 nucleotides align to TRBD2. The V and J ends lost 4 bases and 3 bases, in that order; junction bases with no gene match: 8. Germline CDR1 is LGHNA and CDR2 is YSLEER. The CDR3 loop spans 15 amino acids. CDR3 residues: CASSPGGGRYYEQYF. CDR3 bases: TGCGCCAGCAGCCCGGGCGGGGGGCGGTACTACGAGCAGTACTTC.

CDR3 bases: TGTGCCAGCAGCCACAGGGCCAGTGGAAACACCATATATTTT. Protein product: CASSHRASGNTIYF. V is TRBV5-4 and J is TRBJ1-3; maybe TRBD1 (6 bases). V dropped 4 bases and J dropped 3 bases, with 11 bases sitting between them. Germline V lookup: CDR1 SGHNT, CDR2 YYREEE (reference sequence). The CDR3 length is 14 residues.

The rearrangement joins TRBV11-2 to TRBJ2-7; the D gene could be TRBD1 or TRBD2 (5 bases each). The germline V gene has CDR1 SGHAT and CDR2 FQNNGV. The CDR3 covers 14 residues. V was cut by 0 bases and J by 3 bases, with 9 bases left in between. The CDR3 sequence is CASSLDRDGYEQYF. Written as DNA, the CDR3 is TGTGCCAGCAGCTTAGATCGGGACGGCTACGAGCAGTACTTC.

The rearrangement links TRBV27 to TRBJ2-1; weak D call: TRBD1 (6 bases). CDR3 length equals 19 residues. The germline gives CDR1 MNHEY, CDR2 SMNVEV (reference sequence). Trimming left V 6 bases short and J 6 bases short, with 30 bases between. The CDR3 sequence: CASSYTTSNRVREGNEQFF. CDR3 bases: TGTGCCAGCAGCTACACTACCTCCAACAGGGTCCGGGAAGGCAATGAGCAGTTCTTC.

The chain employs TRBV19 and TRBJ2-5; 9 nucleotides agree with TRBD2. The junction had 9 bases not matched to a gene; V was cut back by 6 bases and J by 1 base. The CDR3 runs 16 residues. CDR1 LNHDA and CDR2 SQIVND come from the germline V gene (reference sequence). CDR3 sequence reads: CASRAVSGGLQETQYF. The CDR3 nucleotides are TGTGCCAGTAGAGCGGTTAGCGGGGGACTCCAAGAGACCCAGTACTTC.